Below, 6 T cell receptor beta chains from the same sample are listed, as sequenced in a study of neurological immune-mediated disorders. MiXCR, run by TCRdb on the 5' RACE reads, gives a single entry per CDR3 protein. The top ten hold around 3.3% of the sample, which has about 41,000 distinct CDR3 sequences, around 13% seen once. The sequenced material came from CD4+ T cells from blood. The receptors were sampled from a woman in her fifties or sixties with HTLV-1-associated myelopathy (HAM/TSP).

Many counts were recorded for this clonotype. In nucleotides, the CDR3 is TGTGCCAGCAGCTTAACGACGGGGTTCTCCTACGAGCAGTACTTC. Residues: CASSLTTGFSYEQYF. The chain has TRBV7-3 and TRBJ2-7; D is possibly TRBD2 (5 bases). CDR1 SGHTA and CDR2 FQGTGA come from the germline V gene. The CDR3 sequence is 15 residues long. Trimming stripped 0 bases from V and 0 bases from J, with 9 bases between. The whole variable domain, filled in from reference TRBV7-3 and TRBJ2-7, reads GAGVSQTPSNKVTEKGKYVELRCDPISGHTALYWYRQSLGQGPEFLIYFQGTGAADDSGLPNDRFFAVRPEGSVSTLKIQRTERGDSAVYLCASSLTTGFSYEQYFGPGTRLTVT.

This clonotype was recorded many times. The chain couples TRBV5-1 to TRBJ2-5, with TRBD2 matching over 13 bases. J lost 1 base, V lost 4 bases, and 7 bases had no gene match. The CDR3 contains 17 residues. Looked up from germline, CDR1 is SGHRS and CDR2 is YFSETQ. CDR3 protein: CASSGGLAGRTQETQYF. In nucleotides, the CDR3 is TGCGCCAGCAGCGGGGGACTAGCGGGGAGAACCCAAGAGACCCAGTACTTC.

This clonotype came up many times. V and J are TRBV20-1 and TRBJ2-1; D gene ambiguous. The V end lost 6 bases, the J end lost 6 bases, and 18 bases lay between the germline ends. CDR1 is DFQATT, CDR2 SNEGSKA, per germline (reference sequence). The CDR3 consists of 14 residues. The CDR3 spells CSAHSRPLFNEQFF. CDR3 sequence (DNA): TGCAGTGCGCACAGCCGCCCTCTCTTCAATGAGCAGTTCTTC.

In its sample, this clonotype was seen many times. The rearrangement uses TRBV7-9 and TRBJ1-2; D is unresolved. CDR1 and CDR2 (germline): SEHNR, FQNEAQ (reference sequence). The CDR3 spans 14 residues. V lost 1 base and J lost 5, with 11 bases in between. The CDR3 nucleotides are TGTGCCAGCAGCTTAGGTCCCAGGTGGTATGGCTACACCTTC. It codes for CASSLGPRWYGYTF.

This clonotype was counted ten times or more. V gene TRBV20-1 combines with J gene TRBJ2-7; the D gene is possibly TRBD2 (7 bases). There are 14 residues in the CDR3. Trimming took off 5 bases at V and 6 bases at J, with 20 bases between the two ends. CDR1 and CDR2 (germline): DFQATT, SNEGSKA (reference sequence). The CDR3 loop is CSAGRTVPGGEQYF. The CDR3 nucleotides read TGCAGTGCTGGACGGACAGTCCCGGGGGGCGAGCAGTACTTC.

This clonotype occurred many times. The chain links TRBV20-1 to TRBJ2-3; TRBD2 is a possible D gene (6 bases). Germline assignment: CDR1 DFQATT and CDR2 SNEGSKA (reference sequence). CDR3 size: 14 residues. Deletions cut 0 bases from V and 5 bases from J, with 12 bases between. This CDR3 is CSARDGLARDTQYF. In nucleotides, the CDR3 is TGCAGTGCTAGAGATGGCCTAGCGAGAGATACGCAGTATTTT.